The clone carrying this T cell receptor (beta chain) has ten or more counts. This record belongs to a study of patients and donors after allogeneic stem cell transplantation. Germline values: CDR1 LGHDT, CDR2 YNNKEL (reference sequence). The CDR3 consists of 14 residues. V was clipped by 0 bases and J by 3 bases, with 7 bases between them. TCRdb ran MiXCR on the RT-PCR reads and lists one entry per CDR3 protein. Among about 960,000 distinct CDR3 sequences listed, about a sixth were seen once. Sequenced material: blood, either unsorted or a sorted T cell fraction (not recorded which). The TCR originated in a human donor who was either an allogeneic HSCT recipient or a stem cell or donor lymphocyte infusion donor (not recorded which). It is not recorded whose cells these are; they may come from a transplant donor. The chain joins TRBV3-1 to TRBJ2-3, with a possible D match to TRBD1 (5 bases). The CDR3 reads CASSQERGTDTQYF. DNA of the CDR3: TGTGCCAGCAGCCAAGAAAGGGGAACAGATACGCAGTATTTT.